The next 13 T cell receptor beta chains were all read from a single sample in a study of cytomegalovirus exposure and HLA in healthy donors. 60 Vbeta and 13 Jbeta primers were used in PCR. Repertoires were generated with immunoSEQ multiplex PCR, while TCRdb's copy carries only in-frame clones and drops some. The table includes 180,000 or so clones, around 80% detected once. Sequenced material: PBMCs. The receptor source for this set is a woman in her twenties or thirties in good health and CMV-seronegative.

V gene TRBV5-8 combines with J gene TRBJ1-1; weak D call: TRBD1 (6 bases). Trimming removed 0 bases from V and 0 bases from J, with 9 bases in between. CDR3 size: 15 residues. Germline V CDR1 and CDR2: SGHTS, YDEGEE. The chain's CDR3 is CASSLGHRVNTEAFF. Here the CDR3 DNA reads TGTGCCAGCAGCTTGGGACACAGGGTGAACACTGAAGCTTTCTTT.

This clone was counted a single time. The chain recombines TRBV7-9 with TRBJ1-2; no clear D. This CDR3 is 12 amino acids long. Germline CDR1 and CDR2: SEHNR and FQNEAQ (reference sequence). V shed 2 bases and J shed 2 bases, with 3 bases lying between them. CDR3 amino acids: CASSLSNYGYTF. CDR3 DNA sequence: TGTGCCAGCAGCTTATCGAACTATGGCTACACCTTC.

The chain recombines TRBV12-5 with TRBJ2-7, with 9 bases matching TRBD2. After removal of 7 bases from V and 2 bases from J, the junction contained 9 bases not matched to a gene. The germline gives CDR1 LGHNT, CDR2 FRNRAP. CDR3 length equals 15 residues. In DNA, the CDR3 is TGTGCTAGTGTCAATAGCGGGGGCCTAACCTACGAGCAGTACTTC. The encoded protein is CASVNSGGLTYEQYF.

A single count supports this clone. V and J are TRBV11-3 and TRBJ2-7; perhaps TRBD2 as D (6 bases). The CDR3 sequence is 13 residues long. The V gene's germline CDR1 is SGHNT and CDR2 YENEEA. Trimming cost V 4 bases and J 6 bases, with 13 bases left between them. CDR3 nucleotides: TGTGCCAGCAGCTCGGTCGGGGGAGGCGAGCAGTACTTC. Its protein product is CASSSVGGGEQYF.

In its sample, this clone was seen a few times. This chain uses TRBV7-9 with TRBJ1-1; D is uncertain. CDR1 is SEHNR and CDR2 is FQNEAQ in the germline V gene (reference sequence). The CDR3 is 12 amino acids. Trimming took off 3 bases at V and 3 bases at J, with 5 bases between the two ends. CDR3 sequence (DNA): TGTGCCAGCAGCTTCCCCTACACTGAAGCTTTCTTT. Its protein product is CASSFPYTEAFF.

This clone was counted only a few times. The chain couples TRBV19 to TRBJ2-7, with 7 bases aligning to TRBD1. The germline V gene has CDR1 LNHDA and CDR2 SQIVND (reference sequence). The trim removed 2 bases at V and 0 bases at J, leaving 7 bases unmatched. CDR3 length: 16 amino acids. The CDR3 region has the DNA TGTGCCAGTAGTATAACCCCCGGACAGGCCTCCTACGAGCAGTACTTC. The encoded protein is CASSITPGQASYEQYF.

Here the CDR3 DNA reads TGTGCCAGCAGCCGGACAGACGGATTCTATGGCTACACCTTC. It is translated as CASSRTDGFYGYTF. The chain links TRBV11-2 to TRBJ1-2, with D possibly being TRBD1 (6 bases). This CDR3 region has 14 residues. Germline assignment: CDR1 SGHAT and CDR2 FQNNGV. V was shortened by 5 bases and J by 4 bases, with 14 bases between the two germline ends.

CDR3 in DNA: TGTGCCAGCAGTTACACCCGCCCGGGAATGAACACTGAAGCTTTCTTT. Amino acid sequence: CASSYTRPGMNTEAFF. This chain joins TRBV6-5 and TRBJ1-1; D not resolved. The V gene's germline CDR1 is MNHEY and CDR2 SVGAGI. V lost 2 bases and J 0 bases, leaving 13 bases between the germline ends. The CDR3 sequence is 16 residues long.

The chain joins TRBV11-2 to TRBJ2-3; TRBD2 matches at 8 bases. The CDR3 is made up of 16 amino acids. CDR1 is SGHAT, CDR2 FQNNGV, per germline. V was pared by 1 base and J by 2 bases, with 5 bases of the junction left unmatched. For the CDR3, the DNA is TGTGCCAGCAGCTTAGGTTTAGCGGGGACCACAGATACGCAGTATTTT. It encodes CASSLGLAGTTDTQYF. The full variable domain, completed using reference TRBV11-2 and TRBJ2-3, is EAGVAQSPRYKIIEKRQSVAFWCNPISGHATLYWYQQILGQGPKLLIQFQNNGVVDDSQLPKDRFSAERLKGVDSTLKIQPAKLEDSAVYLCASSLGLAGTTDTQYFGPGTRLTVL.

In DNA form, the CDR3 reads TGCGCCAGCAGCTTGTGGGGACTTACCTACGAGCAGTACTTC. Translating gives CASSLWGLTYEQYF. V and J are TRBV5-1 and TRBJ2-7; D possibly corresponds to TRBD2 (6 bases). The V end lost 1 base, the J end lost 2 bases, and 10 bases lay between the germline ends. This CDR3 is 14 amino acids long. The germline gives CDR1 SGHRS, CDR2 YFSETQ. Full variable domain (rest looked up from reference TRBV5-1 and TRBJ2-7): KAGVTQTPRYLIKTRGQQVTLSCSPISGHRSVSWYQQTPGQGLQFLFEYFSETQRNKGNFPGRFSGRQFSNSRSEMNVSTLELGDSALYLCASSLWGLTYEQYFGPGTRLTVT.

This clone was counted only a few times. The gene calls are TRBV6-1 and TRBJ1-1; no reliable D call. V was trimmed by 7 bases and J by 5 bases, leaving 14 bases between them. Looked up from germline, CDR1 is MNHNS and CDR2 is SASEGT. The CDR3 totals 13 residues. The CDR3 DNA reads TGTGCCAGCAAAGCGGGCTGGGGAACTGAAGCTTTCTTT. Its protein product is CASKAGWGTEAFF.

The chain couples TRBV6-6 to TRBJ2-7; D is possibly TRBD1 (6 bases). V lost 2 bases and J 9 bases, leaving 23 bases between the germline ends. Per the germline V gene, CDR1 is MNHNY and CDR2 is SVGAGI (reference sequence). The CDR3 is made up of 16 amino acids. CDR3 in amino acids: CASSYPGRRQGLSQYF. The CDR3 DNA sequence: TGTGCCAGCAGTTACCCCGGACGGAGGCAGGGGCTCTCGCAGTACTTC.

This clone was counted a few times. V and J are TRBV7-2 and TRBJ2-2; no definite D call. V was pared by 5 bases and J by 0 bases, with 7 bases between. Germline CDR1 SGHTA, CDR2 FQGNSA. The CDR3 has 14 amino acids. CDR3 amino acids: CASSPVANTGELFF. In nucleotides, the CDR3 is TGTGCCAGCAGCCCGGTCGCGAACACCGGGGAGCTGTTTTTT. The full variable domain, rest sourced from reference TRBV7-2 and TRBJ2-2, is GAGVSQSPSNKVTEKGKDVELRCDPISGHTALYWYRQSLGQGLEFLIYFQGNSAPDKSGLPSDRFSAERTGGSVSTLTIQRTQQEDSAVYLCASSPVANTGELFFGEGSRLTVL.